The clone carrying this TCR beta chain has more than one count but fewer than ten. The target antigen is unknown. 5'-RACE, quantitative and with molecular barcodes, yielded the TCR beta libraries. MiXCR, applied by TCRdb to the 5' RACE reads, yields one record per CDR3 protein. Here the sample spans roughly 220,000 distinct CDR3 sequences, roughly 18% being singletons. The sample belongs to a study of CD8 T cells in ankylosing spondylitis. Whole-study results and caveats: Within ankylosing spondylitis blood, a TCR beta motif made up of several highly homologous variants appeared to be characteristic. Disease-linked clones reportedly concentrated significantly in matched ankylosing spondylitis synovial fluid. Clones linked with disease were CD8+ and fairly uncommon in the peripheral blood.

This sequence was found in a male donor with ankylosing spondylitis. Source material: blood, either unsorted or a sorted T cell fraction (not recorded which).

CDR3 in DNA: TGTGCCAGCAGCCCCCCGGGGTTACGTTATGGCTACACCTTC. It is translated as CASSPPGLRYGYTF. The rearrangement links TRBV9 to TRBJ1-2; D is uncertain. Germline assignment: CDR1 SGDLS and CDR2 YYNGEE. Deletions cut 4 bases from V and 5 bases from J, with 15 bases between. There are 14 residues in the CDR3.